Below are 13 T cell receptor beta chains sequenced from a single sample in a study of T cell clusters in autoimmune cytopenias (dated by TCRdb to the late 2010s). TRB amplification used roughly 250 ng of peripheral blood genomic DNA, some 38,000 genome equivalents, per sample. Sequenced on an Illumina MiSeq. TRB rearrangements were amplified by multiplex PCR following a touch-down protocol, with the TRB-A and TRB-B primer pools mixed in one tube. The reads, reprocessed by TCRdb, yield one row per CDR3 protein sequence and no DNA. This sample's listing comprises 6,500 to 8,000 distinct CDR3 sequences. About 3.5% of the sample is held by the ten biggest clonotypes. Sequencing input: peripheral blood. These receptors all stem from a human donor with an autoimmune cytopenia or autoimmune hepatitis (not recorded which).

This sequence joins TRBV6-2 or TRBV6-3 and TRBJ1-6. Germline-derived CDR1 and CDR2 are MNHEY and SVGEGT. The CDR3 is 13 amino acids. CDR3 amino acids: CASSYRDNSPLHF.

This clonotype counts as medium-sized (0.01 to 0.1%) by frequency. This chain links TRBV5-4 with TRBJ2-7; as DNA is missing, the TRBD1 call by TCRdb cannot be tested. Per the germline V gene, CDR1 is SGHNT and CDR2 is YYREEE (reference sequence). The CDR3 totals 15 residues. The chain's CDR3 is CASSLDLGLEYEQYF.

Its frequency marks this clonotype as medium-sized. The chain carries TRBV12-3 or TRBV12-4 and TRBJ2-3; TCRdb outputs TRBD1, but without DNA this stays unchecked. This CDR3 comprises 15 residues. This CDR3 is CASRLQGVGTDTQYF.

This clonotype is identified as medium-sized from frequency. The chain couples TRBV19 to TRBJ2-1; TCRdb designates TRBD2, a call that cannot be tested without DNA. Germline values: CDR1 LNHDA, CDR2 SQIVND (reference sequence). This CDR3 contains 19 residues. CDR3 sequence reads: CASSIGRAGGRYAPAEQFF. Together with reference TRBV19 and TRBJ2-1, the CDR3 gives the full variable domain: DGGITQSPKYLFRKEGQNVTLSCEQNLNHDAMYWYRQDPGQGLRLIYYSQIVNDFQKGDIAEGYSVSREKKESFPLTVTSAQKNPTAFYLCASSIGRAGGRYAPAEQFFGPGTRLTVL.

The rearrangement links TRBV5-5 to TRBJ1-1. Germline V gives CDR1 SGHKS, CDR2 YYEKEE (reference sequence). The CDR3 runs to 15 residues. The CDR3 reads CASSLDRRGNTEAFF.

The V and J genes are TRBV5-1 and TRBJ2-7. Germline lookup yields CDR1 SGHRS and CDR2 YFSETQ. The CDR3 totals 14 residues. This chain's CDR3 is CASSLGTEYGEQYF.

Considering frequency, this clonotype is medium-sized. The CDR3 region is CASSYRDYQETQYF. V and J are TRBV6-2 or TRBV6-3 and TRBJ2-5; TCRdb reports TRBD1, a call that lacks DNA to check it against. CDR3 length: 14 amino acids. Germline CDR1 is MNHEY and CDR2 is SVGEGT.

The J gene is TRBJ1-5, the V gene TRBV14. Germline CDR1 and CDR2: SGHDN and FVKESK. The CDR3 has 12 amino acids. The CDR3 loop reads CASSQDYQPQHF. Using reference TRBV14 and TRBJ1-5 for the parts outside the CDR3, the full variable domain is EAGVTQFPSHSVIEKGQTVTLRCDPISGHDNLYWYRRVMGKEIKFLLHFVKESKQDESGMPNNRFLAERTGGTYSTLKVQPAELEDSGVYFCASSQDYQPQHFGDGTRLSIL.

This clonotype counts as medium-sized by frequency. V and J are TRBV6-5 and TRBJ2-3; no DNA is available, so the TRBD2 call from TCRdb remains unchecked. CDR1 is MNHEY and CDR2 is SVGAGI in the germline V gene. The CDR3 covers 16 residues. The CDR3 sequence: CASSYTSGGGADTQYF.

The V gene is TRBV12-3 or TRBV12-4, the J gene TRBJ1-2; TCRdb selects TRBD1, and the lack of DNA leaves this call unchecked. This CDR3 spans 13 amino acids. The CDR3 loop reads CASSWDPNYGYTF.

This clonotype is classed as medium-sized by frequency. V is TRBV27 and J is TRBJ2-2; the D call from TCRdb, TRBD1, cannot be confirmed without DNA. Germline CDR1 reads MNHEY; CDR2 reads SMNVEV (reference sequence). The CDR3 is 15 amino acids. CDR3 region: CAPTPRGPSNGELFF.

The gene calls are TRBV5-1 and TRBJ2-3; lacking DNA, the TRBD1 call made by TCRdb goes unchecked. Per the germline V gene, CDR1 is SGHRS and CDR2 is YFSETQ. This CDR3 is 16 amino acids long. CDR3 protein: CASSSPRDRGIDTQYF.

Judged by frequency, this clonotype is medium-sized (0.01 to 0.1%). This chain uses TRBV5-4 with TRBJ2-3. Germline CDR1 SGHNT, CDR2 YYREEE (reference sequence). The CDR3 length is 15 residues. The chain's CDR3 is CASSQQTGRTDTQYF.